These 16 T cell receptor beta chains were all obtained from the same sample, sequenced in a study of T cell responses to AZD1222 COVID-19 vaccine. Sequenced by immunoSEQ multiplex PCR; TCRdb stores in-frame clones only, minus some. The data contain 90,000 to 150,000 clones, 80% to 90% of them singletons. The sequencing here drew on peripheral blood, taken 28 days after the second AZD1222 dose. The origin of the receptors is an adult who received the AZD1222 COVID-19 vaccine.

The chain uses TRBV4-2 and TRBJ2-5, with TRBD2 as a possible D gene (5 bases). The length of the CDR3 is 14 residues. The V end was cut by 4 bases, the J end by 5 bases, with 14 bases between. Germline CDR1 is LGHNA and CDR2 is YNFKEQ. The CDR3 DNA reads TGTGCCAGCAGCCGGGAACTAGTATGGGAGACCCAGTACTTC. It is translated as CASSRELVWETQYF.

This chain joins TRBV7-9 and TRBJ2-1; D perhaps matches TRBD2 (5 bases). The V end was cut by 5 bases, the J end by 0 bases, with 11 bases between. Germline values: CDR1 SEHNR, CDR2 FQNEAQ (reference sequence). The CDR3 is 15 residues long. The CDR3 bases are TGTGCCAGCAGCCCCGACTACCCCTCCTACAATGAGCAGTTCTTC. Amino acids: CASSPDYPSYNEQFF.

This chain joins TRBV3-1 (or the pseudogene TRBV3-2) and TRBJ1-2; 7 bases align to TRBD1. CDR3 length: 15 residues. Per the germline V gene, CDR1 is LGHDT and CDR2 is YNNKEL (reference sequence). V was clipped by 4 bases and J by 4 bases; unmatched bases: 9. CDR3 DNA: TGTGCCAGCAGCCGCCGGGACAGTGGGTCCTATGGCTACACCTTC. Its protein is CASSRRDSGSYGYTF.

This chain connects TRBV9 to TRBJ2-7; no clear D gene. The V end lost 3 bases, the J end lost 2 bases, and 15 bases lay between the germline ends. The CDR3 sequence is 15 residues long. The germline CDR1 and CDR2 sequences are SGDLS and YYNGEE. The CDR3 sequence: CASSDHLDRPYEQYF. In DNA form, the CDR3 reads TGTGCCAGCAGCGACCATCTTGACCGTCCCTACGAGCAGTACTTC.

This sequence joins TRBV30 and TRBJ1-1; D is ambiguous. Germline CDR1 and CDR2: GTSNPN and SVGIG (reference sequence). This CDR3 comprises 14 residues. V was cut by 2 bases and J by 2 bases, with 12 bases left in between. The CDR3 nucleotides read TGTGCCTGGAGTCCCTGGACGGGAAACACTGAAGCTTTCTTT. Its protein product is CAWSPWTGNTEAFF. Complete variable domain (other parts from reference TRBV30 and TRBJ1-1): SQTIHQWPATLVQPVGSPLSLECTVEGTSNPNLYWYRQAAGRGLQLLFYSVGIGQISSEVPQNLSASRPQDRQFILSSKKLLLSDSGFYLCAWSPWTGNTEAFFGQGTRLTVV.

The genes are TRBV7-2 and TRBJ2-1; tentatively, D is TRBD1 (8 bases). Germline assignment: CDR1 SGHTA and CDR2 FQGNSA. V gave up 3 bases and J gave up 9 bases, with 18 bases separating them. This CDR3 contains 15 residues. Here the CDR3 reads CASSFTLTGGAEQFF. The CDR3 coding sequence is TGTGCCAGCAGCTTTACTCTAACAGGGGGGGCTGAGCAGTTCTTC.

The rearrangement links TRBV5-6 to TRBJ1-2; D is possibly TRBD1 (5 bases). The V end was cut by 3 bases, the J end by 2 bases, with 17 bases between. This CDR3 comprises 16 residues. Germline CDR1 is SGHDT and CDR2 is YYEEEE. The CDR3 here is CASSWSTAAGNYGYTF. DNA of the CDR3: TGTGCCAGCAGCTGGTCGACAGCGGCGGGGAACTATGGCTACACCTTC.

The CDR3 DNA reads TGCGCCAGCAGTAGCCTGGGCACCGGGGAGCTGTTTTTT. It is translated as CASSSLGTGELFF. V and J are TRBV10-1 and TRBJ2-2; D gene unclear. CDR3 size: 13 residues. CDR1 and CDR2 from the germline V gene are WNHNN and SYGVQD (reference sequence). V lost 5 bases and J lost 4, with 8 bases in between.

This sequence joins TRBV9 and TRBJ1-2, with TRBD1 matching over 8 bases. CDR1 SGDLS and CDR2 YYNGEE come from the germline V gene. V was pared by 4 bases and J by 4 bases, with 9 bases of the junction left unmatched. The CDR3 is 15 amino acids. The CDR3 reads CASSPEDRVSYGYTF. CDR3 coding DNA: TGTGCCAGCAGCCCCGAGGACAGGGTTAGCTATGGCTACACCTTC.

The CDR3 DNA sequence: TGTGCCAGCAGTCTAGTACCCGATCAGCCCCAGCATTTT. Its translation: CASSLVPDQPQHF. This chain connects TRBV27 to TRBJ1-5; D call uncertain. Germline CDR1 is MNHEY and CDR2 is SMNVEV (reference sequence). Trimming left V 5 bases short and J 5 bases short, with 10 bases between. The CDR3 totals 13 residues.

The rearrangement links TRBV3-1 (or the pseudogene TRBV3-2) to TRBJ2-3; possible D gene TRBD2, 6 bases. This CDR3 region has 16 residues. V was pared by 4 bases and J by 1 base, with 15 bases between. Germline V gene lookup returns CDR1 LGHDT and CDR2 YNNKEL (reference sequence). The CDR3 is CASSLIPGLRTDTQYF. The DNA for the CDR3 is TGTGCCAGCAGCCTCATTCCGGGACTGCGCACAGATACGCAGTATTTT.

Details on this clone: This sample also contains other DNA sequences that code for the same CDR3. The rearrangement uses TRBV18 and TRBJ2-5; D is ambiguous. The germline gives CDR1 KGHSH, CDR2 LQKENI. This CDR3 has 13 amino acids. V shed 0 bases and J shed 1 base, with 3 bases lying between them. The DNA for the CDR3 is TGTGCCAGCTCACCACCTGTCCAAGAGACCCAGTACTTC. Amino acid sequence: CASSPPVQETQYF.

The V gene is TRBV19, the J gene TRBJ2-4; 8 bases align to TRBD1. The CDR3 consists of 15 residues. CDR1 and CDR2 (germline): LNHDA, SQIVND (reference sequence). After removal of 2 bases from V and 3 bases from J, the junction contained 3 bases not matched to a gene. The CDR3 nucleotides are TGTGCCAGTAGTATACAGGGGGCGGGCAAAAACATTCAGTACTTC. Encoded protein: CASSIQGAGKNIQYF.

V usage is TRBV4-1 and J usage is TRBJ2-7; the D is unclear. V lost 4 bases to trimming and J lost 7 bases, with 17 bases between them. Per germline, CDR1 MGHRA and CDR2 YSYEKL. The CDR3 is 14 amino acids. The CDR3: CASSLGPPAWEQYF. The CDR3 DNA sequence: TGCGCCAGCAGCCTCGGCCCACCGGCATGGGAGCAGTACTTC.

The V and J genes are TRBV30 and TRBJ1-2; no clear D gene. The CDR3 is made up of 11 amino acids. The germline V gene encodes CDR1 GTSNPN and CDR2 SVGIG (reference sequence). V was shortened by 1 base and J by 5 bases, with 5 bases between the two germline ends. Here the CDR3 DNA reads TGTGCCTGGAGTGATTATTATGGCTACACCTTC. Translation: CAWSDYYGYTF.

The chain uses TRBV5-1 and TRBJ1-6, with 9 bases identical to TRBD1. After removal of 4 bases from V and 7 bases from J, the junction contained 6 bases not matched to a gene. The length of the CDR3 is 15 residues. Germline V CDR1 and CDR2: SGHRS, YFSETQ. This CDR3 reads CASSQGDRVNSPLHF. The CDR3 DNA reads TGCGCCAGCAGCCAGGGGGACAGGGTAAATTCACCCCTCCACTTT.